Presented here are 4 T cell receptor beta chains from one specimen sequenced in a study of T cell responses to AZD1222 COVID-19 vaccine. Sequencing used immunoSEQ multiplex PCR; TCRdb keeps in-frame clones, though not all of them. This table has just over 150,000 clones, over 80% appearing once. The sample here was peripheral blood, taken 28 days after the second AZD1222 dose. The receptors originated from an adult who received the AZD1222 COVID-19 vaccine.

This rearrangement joins TRBV29-1 to TRBJ2-5; D unresolved. The germline V and J ends were trimmed by 7 bases and 5 bases, with 8 bases remaining between them. Germline CDR1 SQVTM, CDR2 ANQGSEA. This CDR3 comprises 10 residues. The CDR3 DNA follows: TGCAGCGCCCGGTCGGAGACCCAGTACTTC. Its translation is CSARSETQYF. The entire variable domain, with the rest obtained from reference TRBV29-1 and TRBJ2-5, is as follows: SAVISQKPSRDICQRGTSLTIQCQVDSQVTMMFWYRQQPGQSLTLIATANQGSEATYESGFVIDKFPISRPNLTFSTLTVSNMSPEDSSIYLCSARSETQYFGPGTRLLVL.

The rearrangement joins TRBV6-5 to TRBJ2-5, with TRBD2 matching over 8 bases. The CDR3 extends over 15 amino acids. J lost 4 bases, V lost 8 bases, and 12 bases had no gene match. The germline V gene encodes CDR1 MNHEY and CDR2 SVGAGI. The CDR3 loop is CASGTEGAGGETQYF. The CDR3, as DNA: TGTGCCAGCGGGACTGAGGGCGCGGGAGGAGAGACCCAGTACTTC.

This clone has just a few counts. The rearrangement uses TRBV28 and TRBJ1-1; D is possibly TRBD1 (6 bases). The V end lost 2 bases, the J end lost 5 bases, and 15 bases lay between the germline ends. There are 15 residues in the CDR3. In germline, CDR1 is MDHEN, CDR2 SYDVKM. In DNA form, the CDR3 reads TGTGCCAGCAGTTTAATCACAGGGAGAAGGACTGAAGCTTTCTTT. Residues: CASSLITGRRTEAFF.

The chain has TRBV30 and TRBJ2-5; D may correspond to TRBD1 or TRBD2 (5 bases each). This CDR3 is built from 13 residues. In germline, CDR1 is GTSNPN, CDR2 SVGIG (reference sequence). Deletions cut 3 bases from V and 0 bases from J, with 8 bases between. CDR3 coding DNA: TGTGCCTGGAGCGGGGCTGACCAAGAGACCCAGTACTTC. Translation gives CAWSGADQETQYF.